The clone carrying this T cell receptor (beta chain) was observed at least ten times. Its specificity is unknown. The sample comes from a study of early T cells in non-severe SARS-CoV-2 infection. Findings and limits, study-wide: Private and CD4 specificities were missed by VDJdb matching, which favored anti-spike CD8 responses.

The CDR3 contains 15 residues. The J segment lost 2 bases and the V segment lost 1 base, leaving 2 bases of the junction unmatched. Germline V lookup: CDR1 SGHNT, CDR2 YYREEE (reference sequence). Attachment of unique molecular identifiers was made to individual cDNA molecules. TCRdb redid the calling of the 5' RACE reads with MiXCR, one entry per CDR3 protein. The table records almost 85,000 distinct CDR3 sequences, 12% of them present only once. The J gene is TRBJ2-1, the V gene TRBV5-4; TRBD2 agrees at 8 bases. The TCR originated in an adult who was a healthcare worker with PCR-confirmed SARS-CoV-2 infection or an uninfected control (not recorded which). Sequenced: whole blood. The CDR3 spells CASSLKAGAYNEQFF. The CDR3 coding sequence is TGTGCCAGCAGCTTGAAAGCGGGGGCCTACAATGAGCAGTTCTTC.